This TCR beta chain was profiled in a study of Graves' ophthalmopathy and Graves' hyperthyroidism (dated by TCRdb to between 2018 and 2020). Some background on the complete study: Peripheral blood was collected before any treatment was given, at the time of initial diagnosis. In total, 120 to 150 blood samples were TCR-sequenced: approximately 42 ophthalmopathy, some 75 hyperthyroidism and some 17 hyperthyroidism-to-ophthalmopathy patients. TCR beta repertoire signatures were used to distinguish Graves' ophthalmopathy from Graves' hyperthyroidism and to predict progression to ophthalmopathy. Once sampling was done, hyperthyroidism patients were given methimazole at a starting dose of 30 mg daily, while ophthalmopathy patients were given high-dose intravenous methylprednisolone. In several hyperthyroidism patients, the T-cell repertoires found in thyroid tissue were compared with those found in blood. A discovery set of 95 to 100 patients (43 ophthalmopathy, some 58 stable hyperthyroidism) was enrolled to explore V-J signatures distinguishing ophthalmopathy from hyperthyroidism. The independent validation cohort included under 20 hyperthyroidism patients plus 17 patients who later progressed from hyperthyroidism to ophthalmopathy.

The ophthalmopathy patients had moderately to severely active disease, with a Clinical Activity Score of 3 or higher, a NOSPECS grade of 4 or higher, and a disease duration of less than 3 months. Patients were excluded if they had other autoimmune diseases, uncontrolled infections, pregnancy or lactation. Clinical symptoms, serum thyroxine, TRAb, thyroid ultrasound and orbital computed tomography were used for diagnosis. Using Ficoll-Paque density gradient centrifugation, PBMCs were isolated from about 10 ml of fresh peripheral blood. Trizol reagent was used to extract the total RNA, and its quality was then checked on an Agilent 2100 Bioanalyzer. The full study reports these points: The 13-signature model separated ophthalmopathy from stable hyperthyroidism with approximately 90% sensitivity and around 84% specificity in cross-validation, and 80%/75% in the test set. In validation, the model predicted ophthalmopathy progression with about 70% sensitivity and 72.22% specificity; 12 predicted patients were CT-confirmed with GO in a median of about 6.2 months. Most expanded thyroid clonotypes with a frequency above 0.001 also appeared in blood, which suggests that blood repertoires may reflect the immune response in the thyroid. Sample size was not predetermined statistically, and investigators were not blinded to group allocation.

CDR1 and CDR2 (MNHEY, SMNVEV) derive from the germline V gene (reference sequence). V and J lose 3 bases and 1 base, and a span of 10 bases separates them. The CDR3 covers 14 residues, taking in both the cysteine and the phenylalanine. This entry keeps only the CDR3 DNA: 42 bases, framed from base 1. For repertoire sequencing, TCR beta CDR3 regions were amplified from RNA transcripts. The first round of RT-PCR was done with HTBI primers and the Qiagen OneStep RT-PCR kit, and was followed by a second round of multiplex PCR, then size selection and purification. The libraries underwent paired-end sequencing with 100 bp reads on an Illumina HiSeq2000. The authors' pipeline ran thus. SOAPnuke was used for read processing, and reads with adapters, uncalled bases, a mean Phred below 15, or no exact constant-primer or identifier match were discarded. COPE v1.2.5 was used to merge the high-quality paired reads. Clonotypes were defined as unique nucleotide sequences and were aligned to IMGT TRB V, D and J references using MiTCR v1.1. The analysis was limited to V-J combinations with a frequency above 0.0001, which together covered 99.2% of repertoires. A TCR clonal expansion and chaos score per V-J combination was defined as the ratio of F50 clonal expansion to chaos observed in the TCRdist matrix. Welch's t-statistics and random forest were used to reduce features to 10 to 15 V-J combinations, which were fed into a naive Bayes classifier. The similarity between thyroid and blood repertoires was quantified using the Morisita-Horn index. TCRdb trimmed public reads at Q25 via fastp, called clones via MiXCR and kept in-frame beta chains. Here each entry gathers all rows of one CDR3 protein and keeps the most common genes and DNA. TCRdb, rather than the study authors, made the V and J calls. Present in this sample are 600,000 to 700,000 distinct CDR3 sequences, roughly two fifths of which were seen just once. In total, the top ten clones hold roughly 3.5% of the sample.

As for this clonotype: Its target antigen remains unknown. Per-nucleotide qualities are absent, and no much larger clonotype sits a single base away.

This receptor was identified in an adult man with Graves' ophthalmopathy. Recombination linked TRBV27 to TRBJ2-7, and perhaps TRBD2 as D gene, on 5 matching bases. Sequencing was performed on peripheral blood. The nucleotide sequence reads as follows: TGTGCCAGCAGTTTTCACGGGGAGTCCTACGAGCAGTACTTC. Protein translation: CASSFHGESYEQYF.